A selection of T cell receptor beta chains follows, all from one sample in a study of blood T cell repertoires in COVID-19. Libraries were prepared by immunoSEQ multiplex PCR; TCRdb keeps only in-frame clonotypes and omits some of them. The profile covers some 85,000 clones, with nearly 90% appearing a single time and under 9.5% taken by the ten largest. Specimen: peripheral blood. The receptors were gathered from a man aged 45-65 years with acute or convalescent COVID-19. CDR3s include the opening cysteine and the closing phenylalanine or tryptophan. The D gene is left open where the match is weak. Clone size is stated in some rows and not others, as once, few, many or a class when expanded.

>NA|NA|TRBJ1-1|TRBV7-9
CASSLSSSNTEAFF
TGTGCCAGCAGCTTAAGTAGTTCGAACACTGAAGCTTTCTTT
>TRBD2|NA|TRBJ2-2|TRBV13
CASSLRGATTGELFF
TGTGCCAGCAGCCTGCGGGGGGCTACCACCGGGGAGCTGTTTTTT
>NA|NA|TRBJ1-4|TRBV28
CASRDTQGKKLFF
TGTGCCAGCAGAGACACCCAGGGAAAGAAACTGTTTTTT
>NA|NA|TRBJ1-2|TRBV27
CASRTYGNYGYTF
TGTGCCAGCAGGACCTACGGGAACTATGGCTACACCTTC
>NA|NA|TRBJ1-3|TRBV20-1
CSGTEGNTIYF
TGCAGTGGGACAGAGGGAAACACCATATATTTT
>NA|NA|TRBJ2-1|TRBV15
CATSSLTRGFNEQFF
TGTGCCACCAGCAGCTTGACTAGAGGTTTCAATGAGCAGTTCTTC
>TRBD1|NA|TRBJ1-1|TRBV27
CASSLGQGAGRTEAFF
TGTGCCAGCAGTTTGGGACAGGGCGCGGGGAGGACTGAAGCTTTCTTT
>TRBD1|NA|TRBJ1-1|TRBV2
CASGTTGGGMAEAFF
TGTGCCAGCGGTACGACAGGGGGCGGAATGGCTGAAGCTTTCTTT
>NA|NA|TRBJ1-5|TRBV5-1
CASSLAGTSNQPQHF
TGCGCCAGCAGCTTGGCAGGAACTAGCAATCAGCCCCAGCATTTT
>TRBD1|medium-sized|TRBJ1-5|TRBV28
CASSLLLWQGANQPQHF
TGTGCCAGCAGTTTGTTGCTTTGGCAGGGGGCCAATCAGCCCCAGCATTTT
>TRBD1|NA|TRBJ1-5|TRBV30
CAWSVGTENQPQHF
TGTGCCTGGAGTGTAGGGACAGAGAATCAGCCCCAGCATTTT
>NA|NA|TRBJ1-1|TRBV19
CASSIAHKNTEAFF
TGTGCCAGTAGTATAGCACACAAGAACACTGAAGCTTTCTTT
>NA|once|TRBJ2-1|TRBV3-1/TRBV3-2
CASSQQRGGVYNEQFF
TGTGCCAGCAGCCAGCAAAGGGGGGGCGTGTACAATGAGCAGTTCTTC
>TRBD2|few|TRBJ2-2|TRBV10-2
CASSKTGGANTGELFF
TGCGCCAGCAGTAAGACCGGGGGGGCGAACACCGGGGAGCTGTTTTTT
>TRBD2|NA|TRBJ2-5|TRBV7-2
CASSFPGGRETQYF
TGTGCCAGCAGTTTTCCGGGGGGGAGGGAGACCCAGTACTTC
>NA|NA|TRBJ1-1|TRBV18
CASSPQGDTHTEAFF
TGTGCCAGCTCACCACAGGGGGATACGCACACTGAAGCTTTCTTT
>NA|NA|TRBJ1-1|TRBV27
CASSLSKGGTEAFF
TGTGCCAGCAGTTTATCGAAAGGGGGCACTGAAGCTTTCTTT
>TRBD1|NA|TRBJ1-4|TRBV4-2
CASSQDGTGAEKLFF
TGTGCCAGCAGCCAAGATGGGACAGGGGCTGAAAAACTGTTTTTT
>NA|NA|TRBJ1-6|TRBV30
CAWSGGLNSPLHF
TGTGCCTGGAGTGGGGGGCTTAATTCACCCCTCCACTTT
>NA|once|TRBJ2-5|TRBV7-2
CASSLGAETQYF
TGTGCCAGCAGCTTAGGCGCAGAGACCCAGTACTTC
>TRBD2|NA|TRBJ2-1|TRBV19
CASSASGGRYNEQFF
TGTGCCAGTAGCGCGAGCGGGGGCCGATACAATGAGCAGTTCTTC
>NA|NA|TRBJ1-1|TRBV6-5
CASSLTGSGTEAFF
TGTGCCAGCAGTTTAACAGGGTCTGGCACTGAAGCTTTCTTT
>NA|NA|TRBJ1-1|TRBV10-3
CAIRTGTRNTEAFF
TGTGCCATCAGGACCGGGACACGGAACACTGAAGCTTTCTTT
>NA|NA|TRBJ2-1|TRBV7-8
CASSLGLYNEQFF
TGTGCCAGCAGCTTAGGGCTGTACAATGAGCAGTTCTTC
>TRBD2|NA|TRBJ2-1|TRBV28
CASIFSGGPHNEQFF
TGTGCCAGCATCTTTAGCGGGGGGCCACACAATGAGCAGTTCTTC